The next 2 T cell receptor beta chains were all read from a single sample in a study of blood T cell repertoires in COVID-19. Repertoires were generated with immunoSEQ multiplex PCR, while TCRdb's copy carries only in-frame clones and drops some. Here the sample spans around 25,000 clones, about 91% being singletons. The material sequenced was peripheral blood. The receptors shown here come from a human donor with active COVID-19. The donor label of this sample is uncertain.

The chain recombines TRBV11-2 with TRBJ1-1, with TRBD1 matching over 8 bases. Germline trimming cut 2 bases from V and 7 bases from J; bases unmatched to any gene: 9. The CDR3 is 15 residues long. Germline-derived CDR1 and CDR2 are SGHAT and FQNNGV. The CDR3 DNA reads as TGTGCCAGCAGCTTAAGGGTGCAGGGGGCAGGTGAAGCTTTCTTT. Its translation: CASSLRVQGAGEAFF.

This clone was recorded once. J is TRBJ2-1 and V is TRBV10-3, with D tentatively TRBD2 (5 bases). This CDR3 region has 14 residues. Germline CDR1 and CDR2: ENHRY and SYGVKD. The germline V and J ends were trimmed by 4 bases and 2 bases, with 9 bases remaining between them. The CDR3 loop reads CAISADWTYNEQFF. As DNA, the CDR3 is TGTGCCATCAGTGCGGACTGGACCTACAATGAGCAGTTCTTC.